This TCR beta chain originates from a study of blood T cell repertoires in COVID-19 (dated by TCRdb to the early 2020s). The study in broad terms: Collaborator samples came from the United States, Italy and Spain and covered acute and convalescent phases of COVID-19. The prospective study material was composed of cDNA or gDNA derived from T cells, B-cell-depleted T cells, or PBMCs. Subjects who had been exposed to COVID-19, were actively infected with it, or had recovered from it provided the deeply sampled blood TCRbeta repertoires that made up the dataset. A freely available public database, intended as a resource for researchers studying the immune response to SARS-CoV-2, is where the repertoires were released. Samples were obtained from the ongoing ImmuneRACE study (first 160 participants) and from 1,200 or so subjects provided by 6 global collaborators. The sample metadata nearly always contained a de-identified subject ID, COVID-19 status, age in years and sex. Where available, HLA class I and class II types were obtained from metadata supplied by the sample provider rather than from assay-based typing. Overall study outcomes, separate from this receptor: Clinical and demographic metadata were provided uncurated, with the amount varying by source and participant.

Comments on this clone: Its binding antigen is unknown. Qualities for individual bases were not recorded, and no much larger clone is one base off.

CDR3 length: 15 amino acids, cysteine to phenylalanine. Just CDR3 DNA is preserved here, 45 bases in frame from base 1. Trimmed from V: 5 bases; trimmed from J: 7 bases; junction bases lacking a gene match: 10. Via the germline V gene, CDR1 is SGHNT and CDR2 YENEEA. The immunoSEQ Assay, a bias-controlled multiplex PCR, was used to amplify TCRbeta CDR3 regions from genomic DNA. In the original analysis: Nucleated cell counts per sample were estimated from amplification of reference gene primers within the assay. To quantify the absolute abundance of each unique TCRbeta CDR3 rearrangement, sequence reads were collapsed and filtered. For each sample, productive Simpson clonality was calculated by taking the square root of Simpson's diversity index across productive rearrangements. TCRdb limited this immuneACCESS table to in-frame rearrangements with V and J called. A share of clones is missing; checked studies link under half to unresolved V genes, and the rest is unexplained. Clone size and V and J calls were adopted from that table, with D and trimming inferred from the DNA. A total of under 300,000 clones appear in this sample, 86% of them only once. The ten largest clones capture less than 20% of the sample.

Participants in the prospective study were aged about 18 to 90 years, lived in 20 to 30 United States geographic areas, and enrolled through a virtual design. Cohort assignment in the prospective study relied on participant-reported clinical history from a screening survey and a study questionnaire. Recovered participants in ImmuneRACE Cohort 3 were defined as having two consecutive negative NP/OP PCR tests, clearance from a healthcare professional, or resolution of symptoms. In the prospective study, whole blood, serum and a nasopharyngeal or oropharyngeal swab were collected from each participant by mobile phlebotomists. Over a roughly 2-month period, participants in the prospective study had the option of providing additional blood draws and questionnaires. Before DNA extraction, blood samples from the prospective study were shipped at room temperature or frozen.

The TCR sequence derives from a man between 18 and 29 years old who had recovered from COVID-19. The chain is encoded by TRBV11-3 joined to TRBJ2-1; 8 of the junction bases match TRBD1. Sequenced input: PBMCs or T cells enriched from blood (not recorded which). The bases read TGTGCCAGCAGCGGGTGGGGACAGGCAGGTAATGAGCAGTTCTTC. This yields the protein CASSGWGQAGNEQFF.